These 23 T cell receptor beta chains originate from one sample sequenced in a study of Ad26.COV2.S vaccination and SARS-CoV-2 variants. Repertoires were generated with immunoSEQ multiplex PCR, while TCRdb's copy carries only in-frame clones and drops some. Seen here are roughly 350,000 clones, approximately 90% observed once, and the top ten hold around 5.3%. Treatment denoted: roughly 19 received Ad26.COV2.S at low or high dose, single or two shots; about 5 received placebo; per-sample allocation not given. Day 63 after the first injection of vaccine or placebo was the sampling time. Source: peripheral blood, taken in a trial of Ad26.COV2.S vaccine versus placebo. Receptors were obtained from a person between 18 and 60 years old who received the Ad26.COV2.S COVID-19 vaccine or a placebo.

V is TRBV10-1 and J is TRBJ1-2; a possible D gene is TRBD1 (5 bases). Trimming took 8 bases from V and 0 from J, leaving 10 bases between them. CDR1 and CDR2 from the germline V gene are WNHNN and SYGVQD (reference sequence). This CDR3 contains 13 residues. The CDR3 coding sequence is TGCGCCAGCTCAACAGGAACTAACTATGGCTACACCTTC. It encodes CASSTGTNYGYTF.

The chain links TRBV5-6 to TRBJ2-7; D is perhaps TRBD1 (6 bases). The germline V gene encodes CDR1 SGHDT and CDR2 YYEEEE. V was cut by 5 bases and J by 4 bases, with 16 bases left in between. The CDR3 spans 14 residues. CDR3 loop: CASSFGQGLYEQYF. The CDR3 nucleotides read TGTGCCAGCAGTTTCGGCCAGGGGCTGTACGAGCAGTACTTC.

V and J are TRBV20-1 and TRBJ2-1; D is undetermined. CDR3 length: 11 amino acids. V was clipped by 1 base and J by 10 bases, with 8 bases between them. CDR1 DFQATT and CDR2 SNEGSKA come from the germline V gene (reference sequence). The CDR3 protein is CSARVHAEQFF. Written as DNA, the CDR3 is TGCAGTGCTAGAGTACACGCAGAGCAGTTCTTC.

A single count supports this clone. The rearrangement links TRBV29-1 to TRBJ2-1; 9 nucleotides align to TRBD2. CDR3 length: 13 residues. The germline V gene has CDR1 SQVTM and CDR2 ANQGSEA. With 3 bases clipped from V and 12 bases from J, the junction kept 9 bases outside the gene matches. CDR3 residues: CSVETLAGRGQFF. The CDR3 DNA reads TGCAGCGTTGAGACGCTAGCGGGGCGGGGGCAGTTCTTC.

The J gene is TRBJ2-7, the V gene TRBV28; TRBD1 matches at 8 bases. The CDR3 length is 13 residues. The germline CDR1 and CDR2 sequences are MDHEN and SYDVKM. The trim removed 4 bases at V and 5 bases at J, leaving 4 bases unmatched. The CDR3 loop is CASSSGTGHEQYF. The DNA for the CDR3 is TGTGCCAGCAGTTCCGGGACAGGCCACGAGCAGTACTTC.

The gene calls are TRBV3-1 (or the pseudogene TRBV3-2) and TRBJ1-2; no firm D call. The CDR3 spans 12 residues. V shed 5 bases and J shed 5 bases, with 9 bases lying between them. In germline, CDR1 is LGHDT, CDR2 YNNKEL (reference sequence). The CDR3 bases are TGTGCCAGCAGCGACAACAATTATGGCTACACCTTC. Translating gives CASSDNNYGYTF.

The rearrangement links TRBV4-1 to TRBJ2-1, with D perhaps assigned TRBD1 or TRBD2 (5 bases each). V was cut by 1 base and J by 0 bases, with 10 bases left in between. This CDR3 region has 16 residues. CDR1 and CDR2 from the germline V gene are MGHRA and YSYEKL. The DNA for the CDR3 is TGCGCCAGCAGCCAAGGTCCGGGACGCTCCTACAATGAGCAGTTCTTC. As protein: CASSQGPGRSYNEQFF.

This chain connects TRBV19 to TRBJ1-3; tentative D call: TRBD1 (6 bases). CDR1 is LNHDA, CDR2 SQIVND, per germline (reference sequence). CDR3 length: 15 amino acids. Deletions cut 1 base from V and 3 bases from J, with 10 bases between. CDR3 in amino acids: CASSIAGDDGNTIYF. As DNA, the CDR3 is TGTGCCAGTAGTATAGCAGGGGACGATGGAAACACCATATATTTT.

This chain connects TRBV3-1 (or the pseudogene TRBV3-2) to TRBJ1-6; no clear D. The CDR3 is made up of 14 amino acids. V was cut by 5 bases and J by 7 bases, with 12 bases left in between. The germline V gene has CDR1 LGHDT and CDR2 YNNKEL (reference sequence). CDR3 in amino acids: CASSARAENSPLHF. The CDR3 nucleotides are TGTGCCAGCAGCGCGAGGGCGGAGAATTCACCCCTCCACTTT.

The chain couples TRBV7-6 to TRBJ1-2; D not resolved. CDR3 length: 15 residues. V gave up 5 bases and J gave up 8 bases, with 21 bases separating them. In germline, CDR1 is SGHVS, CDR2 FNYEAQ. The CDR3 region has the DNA TGTGCCAGCAGCCCAGGCCCCGTGATTGGCGGGGGCTACACCTTC. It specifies CASSPGPVIGGGYTF.

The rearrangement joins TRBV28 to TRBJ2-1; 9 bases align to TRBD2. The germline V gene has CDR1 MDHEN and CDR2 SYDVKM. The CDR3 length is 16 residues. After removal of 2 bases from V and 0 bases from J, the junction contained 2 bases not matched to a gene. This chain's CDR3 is CASSLLAGSSYNEQFF. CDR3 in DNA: TGTGCCAGCAGTTTACTAGCGGGGAGCTCCTACAATGAGCAGTTCTTC.

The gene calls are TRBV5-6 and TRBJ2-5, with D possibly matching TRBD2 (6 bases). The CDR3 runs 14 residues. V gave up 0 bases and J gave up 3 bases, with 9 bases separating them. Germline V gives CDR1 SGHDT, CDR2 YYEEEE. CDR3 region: CASSLGGLEETQYF. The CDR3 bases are TGTGCCAGCAGCTTGGGGGGACTTGAAGAGACCCAGTACTTC.

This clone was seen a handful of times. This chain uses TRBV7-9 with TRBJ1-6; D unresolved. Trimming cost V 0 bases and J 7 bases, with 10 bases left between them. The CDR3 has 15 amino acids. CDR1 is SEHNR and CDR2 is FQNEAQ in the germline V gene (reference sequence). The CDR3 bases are TGTGCCAGCAGCTTAGCGTCCGGCGTAAATTCACCCCTCCACTTT. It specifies CASSLASGVNSPLHF.

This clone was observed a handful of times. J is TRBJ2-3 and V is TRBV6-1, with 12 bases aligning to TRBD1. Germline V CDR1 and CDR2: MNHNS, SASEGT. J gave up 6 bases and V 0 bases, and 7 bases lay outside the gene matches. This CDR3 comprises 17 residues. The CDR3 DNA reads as TGTGCCAGCAGTGAAGCACCGGGACAGGGGGCGTGGGATACGCAGTATTTT. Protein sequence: CASSEAPGQGAWDTQYF.

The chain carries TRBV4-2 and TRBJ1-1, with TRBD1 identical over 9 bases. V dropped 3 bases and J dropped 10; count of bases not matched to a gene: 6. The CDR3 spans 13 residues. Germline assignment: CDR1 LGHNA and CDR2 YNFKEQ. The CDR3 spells CASSQETGGAAFF. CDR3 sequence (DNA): TGTGCCAGCAGCCAGGAAACAGGGGGCGCAGCTTTCTTT.

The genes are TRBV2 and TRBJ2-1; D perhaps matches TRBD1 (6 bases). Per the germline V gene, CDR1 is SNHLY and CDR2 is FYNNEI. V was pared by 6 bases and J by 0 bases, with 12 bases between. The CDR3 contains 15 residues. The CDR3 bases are TGTGCCAGCAGCTCCGACAGGAGCTCCTACAATGAGCAGTTCTTC. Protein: CASSSDRSSYNEQFF.

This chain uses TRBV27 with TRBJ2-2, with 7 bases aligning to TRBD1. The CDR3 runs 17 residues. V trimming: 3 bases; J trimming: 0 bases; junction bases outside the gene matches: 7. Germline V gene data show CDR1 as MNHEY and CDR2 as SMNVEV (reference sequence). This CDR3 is CASSFIIGTANTGELFF. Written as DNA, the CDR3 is TGTGCCAGCAGTTTCATTATCGGGACAGCGAACACCGGGGAGCTGTTTTTT.

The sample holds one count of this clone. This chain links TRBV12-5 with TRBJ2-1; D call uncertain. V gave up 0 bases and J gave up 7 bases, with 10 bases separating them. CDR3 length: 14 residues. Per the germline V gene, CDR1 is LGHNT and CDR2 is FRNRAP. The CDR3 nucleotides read TGTGCTAGTGGTTTGGTACCTAGTCGGAATGAGCAGTTCTTC. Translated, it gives CASGLVPSRNEQFF.

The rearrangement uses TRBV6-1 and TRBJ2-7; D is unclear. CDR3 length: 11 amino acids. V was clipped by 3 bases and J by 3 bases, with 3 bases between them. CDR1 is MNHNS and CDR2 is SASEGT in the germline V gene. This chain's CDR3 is CASSDNYEQYF. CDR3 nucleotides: TGTGCCAGCAGTGATAACTACGAGCAGTACTTC.

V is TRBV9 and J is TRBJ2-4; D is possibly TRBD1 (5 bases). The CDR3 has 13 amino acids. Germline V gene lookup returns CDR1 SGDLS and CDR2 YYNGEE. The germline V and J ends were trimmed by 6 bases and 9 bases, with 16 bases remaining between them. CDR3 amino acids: CASNSPGSAIQYF. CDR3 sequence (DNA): TGTGCCAGCAACTCCCCAGGGTCGGCCATTCAGTACTTC.

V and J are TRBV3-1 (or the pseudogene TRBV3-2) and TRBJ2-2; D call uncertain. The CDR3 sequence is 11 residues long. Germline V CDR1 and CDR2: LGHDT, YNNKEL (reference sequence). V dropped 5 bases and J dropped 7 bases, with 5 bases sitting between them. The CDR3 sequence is CASSWGGELFF. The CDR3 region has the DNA TGTGCCAGCAGCTGGGGCGGGGAGCTGTTTTTT.

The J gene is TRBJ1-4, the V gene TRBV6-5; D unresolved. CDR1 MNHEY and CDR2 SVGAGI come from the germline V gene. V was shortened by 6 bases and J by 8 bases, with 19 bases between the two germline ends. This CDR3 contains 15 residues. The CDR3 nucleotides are TGTGCCAGCAGCCGTAGCAGGTTACAAGACGAAAAACTGTTTTTT. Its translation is CASSRSRLQDEKLFF.

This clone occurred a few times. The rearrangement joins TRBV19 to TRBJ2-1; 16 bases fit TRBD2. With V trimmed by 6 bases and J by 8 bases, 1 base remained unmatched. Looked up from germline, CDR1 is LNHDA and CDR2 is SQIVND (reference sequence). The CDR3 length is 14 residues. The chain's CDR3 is CASRGLAGGHEQFF. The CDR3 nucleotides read TGTGCCAGTAGGGGACTAGCGGGGGGGCATGAGCAGTTCTTC. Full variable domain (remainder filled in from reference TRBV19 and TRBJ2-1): DGGITQSPKYLFRKEGQNVTLSCEQNLNHDAMYWYRQDPGQGLRLIYYSQIVNDFQKGDIAEGYSVSREKKESFPLTVTSAQKNPTAFYLCASRGLAGGHEQFFGPGTRLTVL.